This T cell receptor (beta chain) was found in a study of blood T cell repertoires in COVID-19. Study-wide background: Sample material is recorded as cDNA or gDNA derived from T cells, B-cell-depleted T cells, or PBMCs.

The CDR3 is 14 amino acids. Germline V lookup: CDR1 SGHKS, CDR2 YYEKEE (reference sequence). Trimming took 2 bases from V and 9 from J, leaving 15 bases between them. The repertoire was sequenced with immunoSEQ multiplex PCR; TCRdb's copy has only in-frame clones and lacks some. The sample contains tens of thousands of clones, under 95% of which appear only once. V and J are TRBV5-5 and TRBJ2-4; weak D call: TRBD2 (6 bases). Sequenced input: peripheral blood. The sequence came from a human donor with active COVID-19. The donor label of this sample is uncertain. The CDR3 sequence is CASSFGTPGLIQYF. CDR3 bases: TGTGCCAGCAGCTTCGGGACTCCAGGGCTCATTCAGTACTTC.